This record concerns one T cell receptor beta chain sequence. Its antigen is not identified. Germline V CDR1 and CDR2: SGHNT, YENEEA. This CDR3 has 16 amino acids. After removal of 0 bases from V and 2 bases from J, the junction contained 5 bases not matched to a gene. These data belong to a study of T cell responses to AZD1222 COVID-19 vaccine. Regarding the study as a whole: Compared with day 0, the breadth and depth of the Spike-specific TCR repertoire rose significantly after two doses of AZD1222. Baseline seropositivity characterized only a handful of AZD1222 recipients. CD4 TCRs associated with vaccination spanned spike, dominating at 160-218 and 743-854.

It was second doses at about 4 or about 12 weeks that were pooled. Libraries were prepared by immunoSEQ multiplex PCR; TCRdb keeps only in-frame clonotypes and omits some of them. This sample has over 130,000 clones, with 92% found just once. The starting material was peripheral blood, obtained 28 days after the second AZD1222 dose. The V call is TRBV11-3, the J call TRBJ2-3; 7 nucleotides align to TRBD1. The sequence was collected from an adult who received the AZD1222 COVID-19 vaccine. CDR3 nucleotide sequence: TGTGCCAGCAGCTTAGACCGGGACAGCTACACAGATACGCAGTATTTT. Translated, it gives CASSLDRDSYTDTQYF.